The entry below gives a single TCR beta chain sequence along with its context. This table comes from immunoSEQ multiplex PCR, and its TCRdb copy is limited to in-frame clones, with some not included. The table shows some 30,000 clones, with roughly 80% occurring only once. This specimen belongs to a study of T cell clonotyping in hematopoietic cell transplantation. Regarding time point: recipient sample about 28 days before transplant, after cytoreduction. J was trimmed by 5 bases and V by 0 bases; bases with no gene match: 1. Per germline, CDR1 SGHNT and CDR2 YYREEE (reference sequence). The CDR3 sequence is 13 residues long.

This clonotype was sampled from a woman aged 30 to 39 with chronic myeloid leukemia. Some clones in this sample may be carry-over from other donors' samples. Specimen: peripheral blood mononuclear cells, collected before stem cell transplant. The V and J genes are TRBV5-4 and TRBJ1-2; 7 bases agree with TRBD1. The CDR3 region has the DNA TGTGCCAGCAGCTTGGGGACAGGATATGGCTACACCTTC. It is translated as CASSLGTGYGYTF.